The clone carrying this T cell receptor beta chain was seen only once. What it binds is unknown. This record belongs to a study of Ad26.COV2.S vaccination and SARS-CoV-2 variants. The overall study: The vaccine Ad26.COV2.S was put into the muscle once, or twice with 56 days between.

Assay: immunoSEQ multiplex PCR; the TCRdb copy retains only in-frame clones and omits some. Of some 420,000 clones in the sample, roughly 90% are singletons; the top ten hold 3.6%. As for treatment: some 19 received Ad26.COV2.S at low or high dose, single or two shots; about 5 received placebo; per-sample allocation not given. The samples were gathered on day 63 after the first injection of vaccine or placebo. General study findings and limits: The placebo group had lower spike-specific TCR breadth than the vaccine recipients did.

The sequence derives from a person aged 18-65 years who received the Ad26.COV2.S COVID-19 vaccine or a placebo. Sequences were derived from peripheral blood, sampled in a trial of Ad26.COV2.S vaccine versus placebo.

CDR3 loop: CASSLAPGTGQYEQYF. The CDR3 DNA reads TGTGCCAGCAGCTTAGCCCCCGGGACAGGGCAGTACGAGCAGTACTTC. V and J are TRBV13 and TRBJ2-7, with TRBD1 matching 9 bases. CDR1 is PRHDT and CDR2 is FYEKMQ in the germline V gene (reference sequence). J lost 4 bases, V lost 1 base, and 8 bases had no gene match. This CDR3 is 16 amino acids long. Using reference TRBV13 and TRBJ2-7 for the parts outside the CDR3, the full variable domain is AAGVIQSPRHLIKEKRETATLKCYPIPRHDTVYWYQQGPGQDPQFLISFYEKMQSDKGSIPDRFSAQQFSDYHSELNMSSLELGDSALYFCASSLAPGTGQYEQYFGPGTRLTVT.